This T cell receptor (beta chain) was sequenced during a study of blood T cell repertoires in COVID-19. Study context: Collection of acute and convalescent COVID-19 samples took place in the United States, Italy and Spain.

Study processing details: Nucleated cell number was recorded as an estimate derived from reference gene primer amplification. The protocol was immunoSEQ multiplex PCR, while the TCRdb copy is restricted to in-frame clones and leaves out a portion. That table supplies the V and J calls and clone size; D and trimming were determined from the DNA. The table records more than 100,000 clones, 84% of them present only once. The CDR3 length is 17 residues. V lost 3 bases and J 2 bases, leaving 16 bases between the germline ends. Germline CDR1 reads LNHNV; CDR2 reads YYDKDF (reference sequence). The V gene is TRBV15, the J gene TRBJ2-2; a possible D gene is TRBD2 (6 bases). This sequence was found in a woman between 25 and 40 years old who had recovered from COVID-19. The sample taken for sequencing was peripheral blood. The CDR3 here is CATSSHRGGPNTGELFF. The CDR3 nucleotides read TGTGCCACCAGCAGTCATAGGGGAGGTCCAAACACCGGGGAGCTGTTTTTT.